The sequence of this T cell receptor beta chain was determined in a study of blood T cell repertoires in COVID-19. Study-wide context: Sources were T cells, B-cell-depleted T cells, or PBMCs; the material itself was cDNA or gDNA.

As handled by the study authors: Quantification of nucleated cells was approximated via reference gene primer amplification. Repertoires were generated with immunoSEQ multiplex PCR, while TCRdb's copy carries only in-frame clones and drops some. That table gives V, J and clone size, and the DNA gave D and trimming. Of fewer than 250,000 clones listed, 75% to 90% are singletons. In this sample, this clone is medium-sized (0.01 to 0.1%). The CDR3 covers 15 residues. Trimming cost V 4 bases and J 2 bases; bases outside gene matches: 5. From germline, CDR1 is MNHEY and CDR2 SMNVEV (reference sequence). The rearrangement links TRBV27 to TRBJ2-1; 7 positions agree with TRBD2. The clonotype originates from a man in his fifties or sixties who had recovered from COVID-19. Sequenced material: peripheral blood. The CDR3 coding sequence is TGTGCCAGCAGTTCGCCCGGGACTACCTACAATGAGCAGTTCTTC. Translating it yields CASSSPGTTYNEQFF.